The rows below give T cell receptor beta chains drawn from one sample of a study of T-cell memory formation after mild COVID-19. TCRdb recomputed calls from the 5' RACE reads with MiXCR, one row per CDR3 protein. Of about 560,000 distinct CDR3 sequences listed, about a fifth are singletons. The sample taken for sequencing was PBMCs or a T cell subset sorted from them (not recorded which). These receptors came from an adult woman who had mild COVID-19 (a few samples of this study predate the infection). Cell type and time point are not known. CDR3s include the opening cysteine and the closing phenylalanine or tryptophan. D genes are given only for firm matches. The size entry is marked missing in some rows and otherwise reads once, few, many or a size class.

J gene: TRBJ2-1; clone size: NA; V gene: TRBV29-1; D gene: TRBD1; CDR3 DNA: TGCAGCGTTGGGAGTGCAGGGGGAATCTACAATGAGCAGTTCTTC; CDR3 protein: CSVGSAGGIYNEQFF
J gene: TRBJ1-4; clone size: NA; V gene: TRBV7-2; D gene: NA; CDR3 DNA: TGTGCCAGCAGCCGACAGGTCGGGGGAACGGGTGAAAAACTGTTTTTT; CDR3 protein: CASSRQVGGTGEKLFF
J gene: TRBJ2-1; clone size: NA; V gene: TRBV7-3; D gene: TRBD2; CDR3 DNA: TGTGCCAGCAGCCTGCCACATGGGGGACTACCAAACAATGAGCAGTTCTTC; CDR3 protein: CASSLPHGGLPNNEQFF
J gene: TRBJ2-2; clone size: many; V gene: TRBV24-1; D gene: NA; CDR3 DNA: TGTGCCACCAGTGACCTCAGGGGTACCGGGGAGCTGTTTTTT; CDR3 protein: CATSDLRGTGELFF
J gene: TRBJ2-5; clone size: NA; V gene: TRBV7-7; D gene: NA; CDR3 DNA: TGTGCCAGCAGCTTAGGAGTGTCATATCGGGAGACCCAGTACTTC; CDR3 protein: CASSLGVSYRETQYF
J gene: TRBJ2-1; clone size: few; V gene: TRBV6-1; D gene: NA; CDR3 DNA: TGTGCCAGCTTCGAGCGCTCACCCGGGACTCCCGAGCAGTTCTTC; CDR3 protein: CASFERSPGTPEQFF
J gene: TRBJ1-1; clone size: few; V gene: TRBV20-1; D gene: NA; CDR3 DNA: TGCAGTGCTAGAGGGCAGGGGCAGACTGAAGCTTTCTTT; CDR3 protein: CSARGQGQTEAFF
J gene: TRBJ1-1; clone size: many; V gene: TRBV4-1; D gene: NA; CDR3 DNA: TGCGCCAGCAGCCAAGGGAAAGGCGGACGGAAGAACACTGAAGCTTTCTTT; CDR3 protein: CASSQGKGGRKNTEAFF
J gene: TRBJ1-1; clone size: NA; V gene: TRBV20-1; D gene: TRBD1; CDR3 DNA: TGCAGTGCCCCCGACGGACAGGCCCCGACTGAAGCTTTCTTT; CDR3 protein: CSAPDGQAPTEAFF
J gene: TRBJ2-1; clone size: NA; V gene: TRBV6-2/TRBV6-3; D gene: NA; CDR3 DNA: TGTGCCAGCAGTTACGGGGGCACCATCTCCTACAATGAGCAGTTCTTC; CDR3 protein: CASSYGGTISYNEQFF
J gene: TRBJ2-1; clone size: many; V gene: TRBV6-2/TRBV6-3; D gene: TRBD2; CDR3 DNA: TGTGCCAGCAGTTATCGGGACCCGGGGGGGTACAATGAGCAGTTCTTC; CDR3 protein: CASSYRDPGGYNEQFF
J gene: TRBJ2-7; clone size: NA; V gene: TRBV12-3/TRBV12-4; D gene: TRBD1; CDR3 DNA: TGTGCCAGCAGTCCGAGACAGGGTTTCTCCGAGCAGTACTTC; CDR3 protein: CASSPRQGFSEQYF
J gene: TRBJ2-7; clone size: NA; V gene: TRBV11-1; D gene: TRBD1; CDR3 DNA: TGTGCCAGCAGCTTAGTACGGGACAGGGGTTACGAGCAGTACTTC; CDR3 protein: CASSLVRDRGYEQYF
J gene: TRBJ2-7; clone size: NA; V gene: TRBV5-1; D gene: NA; CDR3 DNA: TGCGCCAGCAGCTTGGAAGGAGTTCTCTACGAGCAGTACTTC; CDR3 protein: CASSLEGVLYEQYF
J gene: TRBJ1-1; clone size: few; V gene: TRBV18; D gene: NA; CDR3 DNA: TGTGCCAGCTCACCGGCCGGGTGGAACACTGAAGCTTTCTTT; CDR3 protein: CASSPAGWNTEAFF
J gene: TRBJ1-2; clone size: few; V gene: TRBV15; D gene: TRBD1; CDR3 DNA: TGTGCCACCAGTCCTCCGGGACAGCCCGGCGGCTACACCTTC; CDR3 protein: CATSPPGQPGGYTF
J gene: TRBJ2-2; clone size: NA; V gene: TRBV15; D gene: TRBD2; CDR3 DNA: TGTGCCACCAGCAGAGATCTAGCGGCGAACACCGGGGAGCTGTTTTTT; CDR3 protein: CATSRDLAANTGELFF
J gene: TRBJ1-3; clone size: few; V gene: TRBV4-1; D gene: NA; CDR3 DNA: TGCGCCAGCAGCCCCGGACCGCCAGGCACCATATATTTT; CDR3 protein: CASSPGPPGTIYF
J gene: TRBJ2-7; clone size: few; V gene: TRBV5-1; D gene: NA; CDR3 DNA: TGCGCCAGCAGCTTAGCAGGAGGATGGTCCTACGAGCAGTACTTC; CDR3 protein: CASSLAGGWSYEQYF
J gene: TRBJ2-7; clone size: NA; V gene: TRBV4-3; D gene: TRBD1; CDR3 DNA: TGCGCCAGCAGCTTCCGGGACAGGGACGAGCAGTACTTC; CDR3 protein: CASSFRDRDEQYF
J gene: TRBJ2-5; clone size: NA; V gene: TRBV6-6; D gene: NA; CDR3 DNA: TGTGCCATATCCGGGACTCACCAAGAGACCCAGTACTTC; CDR3 protein: CAISGTHQETQYF
J gene: TRBJ1-6; clone size: few; V gene: TRBV6-6; D gene: NA; CDR3 DNA: TGTGCCAGCAGTCAAATAGGGGGTCGGGGATTCTATAATTCACCCCTCCACTTT; CDR3 protein: CASSQIGGRGFYNSPLHF
J gene: TRBJ2-7; clone size: NA; V gene: TRBV7-9; D gene: TRBD1; CDR3 DNA: TGTGCCAGCAGTGGACAGGTCCACGAGCAGTACTTC; CDR3 protein: CASSGQVHEQYF
J gene: TRBJ2-3; clone size: NA; V gene: TRBV24-1; D gene: NA; CDR3 DNA: TGTGCCACTGGGACACCCCGGCGCGGGTGGGGCACAGATACGCAGTATTTT; CDR3 protein: CATGTPRRGWGTDTQYF
J gene: TRBJ1-2; clone size: NA; V gene: TRBV9; D gene: TRBD1; CDR3 DNA: TGTGCCAGCAGCGCCACCGGGACAGGGTCCGATGGCTACACCTTC; CDR3 protein: CASSATGTGSDGYTF
J gene: TRBJ1-1; clone size: NA; V gene: TRBV6-2/TRBV6-3; D gene: NA; CDR3 DNA: TGTGCCCACGGTTCATCAACTCCTGGCCCGAACACTGAAGCTTTCTTT; CDR3 protein: CAHGSSTPGPNTEAFF
J gene: TRBJ2-7; clone size: few; V gene: TRBV7-3; D gene: NA; CDR3 DNA: TGTGCCAGCAGCCCGACACTTCCAATCGGATACTCCTACGAGCAGTACTTC; CDR3 protein: CASSPTLPIGYSYEQYF
J gene: TRBJ2-1; clone size: NA; V gene: TRBV21-1; D gene: NA; CDR3 DNA: TGTGCCAGCACCTCCGGGACAGCCAAGAAAGGCTCCTACAATGAGCAGTTCTTC; CDR3 protein: CASTSGTAKKGSYNEQFF
J gene: TRBJ2-5; clone size: few; V gene: TRBV4-2; D gene: NA; CDR3 DNA: TGTGCCAGCAGCCATGGGCGGGGAGAGACCCAGTACTTC; CDR3 protein: CASSHGRGETQYF
J gene: TRBJ2-7; clone size: few; V gene: TRBV7-9; D gene: TRBD1; CDR3 DNA: TGTGCCAGCGGACAGGGGGCCCACGTGGGCCCCTACGAGCAGTACTTC; CDR3 protein: CASGQGAHVGPYEQYF
J gene: TRBJ2-1; clone size: once; V gene: TRBV12-5; D gene: TRBD1; CDR3 DNA: TGTGCTAGCGCGCCGGGACAGTCGTACAATGAGCAGTTCTTC; CDR3 protein: CASAPGQSYNEQFF
J gene: TRBJ2-2; clone size: NA; V gene: TRBV5-6; D gene: NA; CDR3 DNA: TGTGCCAGCAGCGAGGACCCAAACCTTACCGGGGAGCTGTTTTTT; CDR3 protein: CASSEDPNLTGELFF
J gene: TRBJ2-7; clone size: NA; V gene: TRBV5-1; D gene: NA; CDR3 DNA: TGCGCCAGCAGCTTGGAACTGACCTACGAGCAGTACTTC; CDR3 protein: CASSLELTYEQYF
J gene: TRBJ1-1; clone size: NA; V gene: TRBV15; D gene: NA; CDR3 DNA: TGTGCCACCAGCAGAGACCTTTACAGTGGGGACACTGAAGCTTTCTTT; CDR3 protein: CATSRDLYSGDTEAFF
J gene: TRBJ1-2; clone size: NA; V gene: TRBV12-3/TRBV12-4; D gene: NA; CDR3 DNA: TGTGCCAGCAGTTTACTCCCTACCCCCCTCGGGGCGGATGGCTACACCTTC; CDR3 protein: CASSLLPTPLGADGYTF
J gene: TRBJ1-6; clone size: few; V gene: TRBV28; D gene: TRBD1; CDR3 DNA: TGTGCCAGCAGAACAGGGGCCCCCGGTAATTCACCCCTCCACTTT; CDR3 protein: CASRTGAPGNSPLHF
J gene: TRBJ2-1; clone size: once; V gene: TRBV11-2; D gene: NA; CDR3 DNA: TGTGCCAGCAGCTTAGATCCATCGCTAGCGAGAAATGAGCAGTTCTTC; CDR3 protein: CASSLDPSLARNEQFF
J gene: TRBJ2-1; clone size: NA; V gene: TRBV5-6; D gene: NA; CDR3 DNA: TGTGCCAGCAGCTTGCTGGGTGCTAGCTCCTACAATGAGCAGTTCTTC; CDR3 protein: CASSLLGASSYNEQFF
J gene: TRBJ2-3; clone size: NA; V gene: TRBV25-1; D gene: TRBD2; CDR3 DNA: TGTGCCAGCAGAGTAGCGGGAGGGCCTATAGATACGCAGTATTTT; CDR3 protein: CASRVAGGPIDTQYF
J gene: TRBJ2-7; clone size: NA; V gene: TRBV11-2; D gene: NA; CDR3 DNA: TGTGCCAGCAGCTTAGAAGCCGGACCCTACGAGCAGTACTTC; CDR3 protein: CASSLEAGPYEQYF
J gene: TRBJ2-2; clone size: NA; V gene: TRBV12-3/TRBV12-4; D gene: TRBD1; CDR3 DNA: TGTGCCAGCAGTTTTATCGCAGGGGGCAGCACCGGGGAGCTGTTTTTT; CDR3 protein: CASSFIAGGSTGELFF
J gene: TRBJ2-2; clone size: few; V gene: TRBV18; D gene: TRBD1; CDR3 DNA: TGTGCCAGCTCACCATCCCGGGACAGGGGAACCCTTTTT; CDR3 protein: CASSPSRDRGTLF
J gene: TRBJ1-1; clone size: few; V gene: TRBV7-9; D gene: NA; CDR3 DNA: TGTGCCAGCAGCTTACTCCCGGGGTTAGGAACCACTGAAGCTTTCTTT; CDR3 protein: CASSLLPGLGTTEAFF
J gene: TRBJ2-1; clone size: few; V gene: TRBV12-3/TRBV12-4; D gene: TRBD1; CDR3 DNA: TGTGCCAGCAGTTTCCCGGGACAGGGGGTACTTGAGCAGTTCTTC; CDR3 protein: CASSFPGQGVLEQFF
J gene: TRBJ1-1; clone size: NA; V gene: TRBV10-3; D gene: NA; CDR3 DNA: TGTGCCATCAGCGCGATGTCAGGAAGTAGAGAGACAAAAGCTTTCTTT; CDR3 protein: CAISAMSGSRETKAFF
J gene: TRBJ1-5; clone size: few; V gene: TRBV12-3/TRBV12-4; D gene: TRBD1; CDR3 DNA: TGTGCCAGCAGTTTAAGGGGACAGGGGGTAGAGCCCCAGCATTTT; CDR3 protein: CASSLRGQGVEPQHF
J gene: TRBJ1-2; clone size: many; V gene: TRBV18; D gene: TRBD1; CDR3 DNA: TGTGCCAGCAGTCCCGGACAGGATTATGGCTACACCTTC; CDR3 protein: CASSPGQDYGYTF
J gene: TRBJ1-1; clone size: few; V gene: TRBV14; D gene: NA; CDR3 DNA: TGTGCCAGCAGTCCTACAGGGCTCTGGACTGAAGCTTTCTTT; CDR3 protein: CASSPTGLWTEAFF
J gene: TRBJ1-1; clone size: many; V gene: TRBV11-2; D gene: NA; CDR3 DNA: TGTGCCAGCAGCTTATTCTCCGGGGGCCCTGAAGCTTTCTTT; CDR3 protein: CASSLFSGGPEAFF
J gene: TRBJ1-2; clone size: NA; V gene: TRBV7-9; D gene: NA; CDR3 DNA: TGTGCCAGCAGCTTTGGGCCGAACAGAGGGAACTATGGCTACACCTTC; CDR3 protein: CASSFGPNRGNYGYTF
J gene: TRBJ2-1; clone size: NA; V gene: TRBV7-9; D gene: NA; CDR3 DNA: TGTGCCAGCAGCTTATTTTTGGCAGGGAATGAGCAGTTCTTC; CDR3 protein: CASSLFLAGNEQFF
J gene: TRBJ2-7; clone size: once; V gene: TRBV15; D gene: TRBD2; CDR3 DNA: TGTGCCACCAGCAGTCACCAAGCGGGATCCCTCTACGAGCAGTACTTC; CDR3 protein: CATSSHQAGSLYEQYF
J gene: TRBJ1-5; clone size: few; V gene: TRBV7-9; D gene: NA; CDR3 DNA: TGTGCCAGCAGCTGGGCAGGGGATAGCAATCAGCCCCAGCATTTT; CDR3 protein: CASSWAGDSNQPQHF
J gene: TRBJ2-3; clone size: few; V gene: TRBV6-6; D gene: TRBD2; CDR3 DNA: TGTGCCAGCAGTTACCCGGGGGGGGGCGTAAGAGATACGCAGTATTTT; CDR3 protein: CASSYPGGGVRDTQYF
J gene: TRBJ1-1; clone size: few; V gene: TRBV7-9; D gene: NA; CDR3 DNA: TGTGCCAGCAGCTTAAGGCCGCTGATGAACACTGAAGCTTTCTTT; CDR3 protein: CASSLRPLMNTEAFF
J gene: TRBJ2-5; clone size: NA; V gene: TRBV6-5; D gene: NA; CDR3 DNA: TGTGCCAGCAGTTACAAACGGAGGGCGTGGGAGACCCAGTACTTC; CDR3 protein: CASSYKRRAWETQYF
J gene: TRBJ2-7; clone size: NA; V gene: TRBV19; D gene: NA; CDR3 DNA: TGTGCCAGTCGCAGGTCCCAAATCTCCTACGAGCAGTACTTC; CDR3 protein: CASRRSQISYEQYF
J gene: TRBJ2-1; clone size: few; V gene: TRBV12-3/TRBV12-4; D gene: NA; CDR3 DNA: TGTGCCAGCAGCCCCCCAGGGTTGGATGAGCAGTTCTTC; CDR3 protein: CASSPPGLDEQFF
J gene: TRBJ2-1; clone size: NA; V gene: TRBV6-1; D gene: NA; CDR3 DNA: TGTGCCAGCAGTTTTCAGGAGCAGTTCTTC; CDR3 protein: CASSFQEQFF
J gene: TRBJ2-1; clone size: NA; V gene: TRBV9; D gene: NA; CDR3 DNA: TGTGCCAGCAGCGTGGCAACTCACTACAATGAGCAGTTCTTC; CDR3 protein: CASSVATHYNEQFF